A selection of T cell receptor beta chains follows, all from one sample in a study of blood T cells in healthy people across ages. TCRdb fed the 5' RACE reads into MiXCR, producing one record per CDR3 protein. The data hold 850,000 to 1,000,000 distinct CDR3 sequences, with approximately 50% observed a single time. The source material was blood. These receptor sequences come from a woman aged 60-70 years in good health. The CDR3 runs from the conserved cysteine through the conserved F or W. Fields, in order: J gene, D gene, V gene, clone size, CDR3 DNA, CDR3 protein. The D gene is left open where the match is weak. Clone sizes are given selectively: once, few, many, or a class where the clone is expanded.

>TRBJ2-1|TRBD2|TRBV27|few
TGTGCCAGCAGTAAACGGGGGGGGGTTACGTACAATGAGCAGTTCTTC
CASSKRGGVTYNEQFF
>TRBJ2-5|TRBD2|TRBV25-1|-
TGTGCCAGCAGTGTGACTAGCGGATCCCAAGAGACCCAGTACTTC
CASSVTSGSQETQYF
>TRBJ2-1|-|TRBV6-2/TRBV6-3|-
TGTGCCAGCAGTTACTCGATAGGCTCGGACAATGAGCAGTTCTTC
CASSYSIGSDNEQFF
>TRBJ2-7|-|TRBV6-5|-
TGTGCCAGCAGTTACTCGGATGCGCGGTCTGACGAGCAGTACTTC
CASSYSDARSDEQYF
>TRBJ1-2|-|TRBV13|few
TGTGCCAGCAGCTCTGGGACGCAGTATGGCTACACCTTC
CASSSGTQYGYTF
>TRBJ1-2|-|TRBV29-1|-
TGCAGCGTTCGCCAGGGCCTCCACTATGGCTACACCTTC
CSVRQGLHYGYTF
>TRBJ1-4|-|TRBV12-3/TRBV12-4|-
TGTGCCAGCAGTTCTCTACATGAAAAACTGTTTTTT
CASSSLHEKLFF
>TRBJ1-4|-|TRBV4-3|-
TGCGCCAGCAGCCTAAACCCACCGGGGACAACTAATGAAAAACTGTTTTTT
CASSLNPPGTTNEKLFF
>TRBJ2-5|-|TRBV20-1|-
TGCAGTGCTAGGGACAGTGGGACTCCACAAGAGACCCAGTACTTC
CSARDSGTPQETQYF
>TRBJ1-1|-|TRBV18|-
TGTGCCAGCTCACCCCGTGGGATGAGAGATGAGAACGCTGAAGCTTTCTTT
CASSPRGMRDENAEAFF
>TRBJ2-4|-|TRBV5-1|-
TGCGCCAGCAGCATGAAGGGACGGACTCTGAATGAGCAGTACTTC
CASSMKGRTLNEQYF
>TRBJ2-7|-|TRBV19|-
TGTGCCAGTGCCCGGGACTGGAACTCCTACGAGCAGTACTTC
CASARDWNSYEQYF
>TRBJ2-7|-|TRBV2|-
TGTGCCAGCAGTGACGAGATTGTGGCCTACGAGCAGTACTTC
CASSDEIVAYEQYF
>TRBJ2-3|-|TRBV12-3/TRBV12-4|many
TGTGCCAGCAGCTTAGACGGGGCTAGCACAGATACGCAGTATTTT
CASSLDGASTDTQYF
>TRBJ2-1|TRBD2|TRBV4-1|-
TGCGCCAGCAGCCAATTAGTGGGAGGGGTGGGTGAGCAGTTCTTC
CASSQLVGGVGEQFF
>TRBJ1-2|-|TRBV27|-
TGTGCCAGCAGTTCAAGGACAGCGAATAACTATGGCTACACCTTC
CASSSRTANNYGYTF
>TRBJ2-7|TRBD1|TRBV20-1|-
TGCAGTGCTAGAGATGGGACAGGGGTTAGGTACGAGCAGTACTTC
CSARDGTGVRYEQYF
>TRBJ2-3|-|TRBV4-3|few
TGCGCCAGCAGCCAAGATCGGGCGCGAGCGGATACGCAGTATTTT
CASSQDRARADTQYF
>TRBJ2-6|-|TRBV6-2/TRBV6-3|-
TGTGCCAGCAGTCCAGGGAGGGCCAACGTCCTGACTTTC
CASSPGRANVLTF
>TRBJ2-7|TRBD1|TRBV7-9|-
TGTGCCAGCAGCTGGCCTGAGGGGCAGGGGGCCAACGAGCAGTACTTC
CASSWPEGQGANEQYF
>TRBJ2-7|-|TRBV5-6|-
TGTGCCAGCAGCTTGGTAGGGGGTCACGAGCAGTACTTC
CASSLVGGHEQYF
>TRBJ2-7|TRBD1|TRBV6-5|few
TGTGCCAGCAGGACCGGGACAGGGGTTCCCTACGAGCAGTACTTC
CASRTGTGVPYEQYF
>TRBJ1-6|-|TRBV11-2|-
TGTGCCAGCAGCTTAGGTACAGGCTGGGATTCACCCCTCCACTTT
CASSLGTGWDSPLHF
>TRBJ1-1|-|TRBV29-1|few
TGCAGCGTTCCCCGATGGGGGGGTATGAACACTGAAGCTTTCTTT
CSVPRWGGMNTEAFF
>TRBJ2-7|-|TRBV4-1|-
TGCGCCAGCAGCCTCTTAACAGGCGACGAGCAGTACTTC
CASSLLTGDEQYF
>TRBJ2-2|-|TRBV9|few
TGTGCCAGCAGCGCTCGTACGGCGAACACCGGGGAGCTGTTTTTT
CASSARTANTGELFF
>TRBJ2-5|TRBD1|TRBV28|few
TGTGCCAGCAGTGCCCCCCGACAGGGGGCCCAAGAGACCCAGTACTTC
CASSAPRQGAQETQYF
>TRBJ2-3|TRBD1|TRBV7-2|few
TGTGCCAGCAGCATCAGGGGGTCTTATAGTACAGATACGCAGTATTTT
CASSIRGSYSTDTQYF
>TRBJ2-4|-|TRBV12-3/TRBV12-4|many
TGTGCCAGCAGTTATCGGCACACACAAAACATTCAGTACTTC
CASSYRHTQNIQYF
>TRBJ2-1|-|TRBV20-1|few
TGCAGTGCTCTGGAGCGACGAGGAGCCTCCTACAATGAGCAGTTCTTC
CSALERRGASYNEQFF
>TRBJ1-1|-|TRBV4-1|-
TGCGCCAGCAGCCAAGATTCGAGAGGGGTTGAAGCTTTCTTT
CASSQDSRGVEAFF
>TRBJ1-6|TRBD1|TRBV6-2/TRBV6-3|few
TGTGCCAGCAGTTACTCGAGAGGGACAGGAAATTCACCCCTCCACTTT
CASSYSRGTGNSPLHF
>TRBJ2-3|-|TRBV18|-
TGTGCCAGCTCCGGACTTGGTGCTGGCACAGATACGCAGTATTTT
CASSGLGAGTDTQYF
>TRBJ1-2|-|TRBV9|-
TGTGCCAGCAGCGGCCCGGGACTAAACTATGGCTACACCTTC
CASSGPGLNYGYTF
>TRBJ2-5|-|TRBV20-1|-
TGCAGTGCCGAGGTAGATCAAGAGACCCAGTACTTC
CSAEVDQETQYF
>TRBJ2-3|-|TRBV11-2|-
TGTGCCAGCAGCTTAGGCTCCGGGGGTGGCACAGATACGCAGTATTTT
CASSLGSGGGTDTQYF
>TRBJ1-1|-|TRBV7-3|-
TGTGCCAGCAGCTTAAGTCACAGTAGCACTGAAGCTTTCTTT
CASSLSHSSTEAFF
>TRBJ2-3|TRBD2|TRBV5-5|-
TGTGCCACCAAGTGGACTAGCGGGGCCACAGATACGCAGTATTTT
CATKWTSGATDTQYF
>TRBJ1-4|TRBD1|TRBV6-6|-
TGTGCCAGCAGTGGCACAGGGGGCCGTTTTGAAAAACTGTTTTTT
CASSGTGGRFEKLFF
>TRBJ2-7|-|TRBV11-2|-
TGTGCCAGCAGCTTAGATCGGTACCTTACCTACGAGCAGTACTTC
CASSLDRYLTYEQYF
>TRBJ2-3|TRBD2|TRBV7-2|few
TGTGCCAGCAGCACGAGGACTAGCGGGAGTAGTACAGATACGCAGTATTTT
CASSTRTSGSSTDTQYF
>TRBJ2-3|-|TRBV11-2|-
TGTGCCAGCAGCTTAGGGGTAGCGTTTCCAGATACGCAGTATTTT
CASSLGVAFPDTQYF
>TRBJ1-2|-|TRBV21-1|-
TGTGCCAGCAGCAAAGGGGCGCAGGGCTACTATGGCTACACCTTC
CASSKGAQGYYGYTF
>TRBJ1-1|TRBD1|TRBV10-3|few
TGTGCCATCAGGGGACAGTTGAACACTGAAGCTTTCTTT
CAIRGQLNTEAFF
>TRBJ2-3|-|TRBV29-1|few
TGCAGCGTTGAAGCGGGCTCCATCCCCCCGCAGTATTTT
CSVEAGSIPPQYF
>TRBJ2-5|-|TRBV21-1|few
TGTGCCAGCAGCAAAGATAGCGACCAAGAGACCCAGTACTTC
CASSKDSDQETQYF
>TRBJ1-6|-|TRBV25-1|once
TGTGCCAGCAGTGAAGCATGGTCGTATAATTCACCCCTCCACTTT
CASSEAWSYNSPLHF
>TRBJ1-1|-|TRBV5-1|-
TGCGCCAGCAGCTTGGTGGTTGTGGGGACTGAAGCTTTCTTT
CASSLVVVGTEAFF
>TRBJ1-3|-|TRBV3-1|-
TGTGCCAGCAGTTCGGCACCTTTCTCCTCTGGAAACACCATATATTTT
CASSSAPFSSGNTIYF
>TRBJ2-2|TRBD1|TRBV5-1|-
TGCGCCAGCAGCTTGAGGGGACAGACCACCGGGGAGCTGTTTTTT
CASSLRGQTTGELFF
>TRBJ2-3|-|TRBV12-3/TRBV12-4|few
TGTGCCAGCAGTTTATATTTCGGCGGGATCACAGATACGCAGTATTTT
CASSLYFGGITDTQYF
>TRBJ2-3|-|TRBV20-1|-
TGCAGTGCTAGCCGAACCCTTACTAGCACAGATACGCAGTATTTT
CSASRTLTSTDTQYF
>TRBJ2-7|TRBD2|TRBV20-1|-
TGCAGTGCTAGTTCCAGCGGGAACTACAATGAGCAGTACTTC
CSASSSGNYNEQYF